The 22 T cell receptor beta chains below all came from one sample that was sequenced in a study of T cells in women clearing cervical HPV infection. Produced via immunoSEQ multiplex PCR; TCRdb's table is partial and in-frame only. The sample holds 20,000 or so clones. Sequencing used blood buffy coat. The receptors here all came from a woman aged 18 to 75 with a cervical HPV16 infection that either progressed to CIN3+ or cleared (not recorded which).

For this clone: The sequenced fragment ends 3 residues before the CDR3 boundary, so the rest is inferred from the germline J gene. The chain combines TRBV28 with TRBJ1-2; 10 bases are shared with TRBD1. V was clipped by 5 bases and J by 2 bases; unmatched bases: 5. The CDR3 runs 15 residues. Germline CDR1 reads MDHEN; CDR2 reads SYDVKM. CDR3 DNA (partial): TGTGCCAGCAGTGCACGACAGGGGGCCAACTATGGC. Its protein is CASSARQGANYG. The CDR3 in full is CASSARQGANYGYTF.

On this clone itself: The read comes to an end 3 residues before the CDR3 does, leaving the germline J gene to fill in the end. V usage is TRBV6-1 and J usage is TRBJ2-2; no reliable D call. CDR1 and CDR2 (germline): MNHNS, SASEGT. Trimming removed 3 bases at V and 2 bases at J, with 10 bases between. There are 15 residues in the CDR3. The CDR3 loop reads CASSEFGTNTGELFF. Incomplete CDR3 DNA: TGTGCCAGCAGTGAGTTTGGCACCAACACCGGGGAG.

Concerning this clone itself: The read terminates 3 residues before the CDR3 end, so the remaining end is supplied by the germline J gene. The V and J genes are TRBV10-2 and TRBJ2-5; TRBD2 might be the D (5 bases). The CDR3 loop spans 13 amino acids. V was shortened by 4 bases and J by 4 bases, with 10 bases between the two germline ends. Germline V gene data show CDR1 as WSHSY and CDR2 as SAAADI. CDR3 loop: CASSARAGETQYF. The CDR3 bases that were read are TGCGCCAGCAGTGCTAGGGCGGGAGAGACC.

As for this clone: Read data end 3 residues before the CDR3 end; the end is taken from the germline J gene. The chain uses TRBV2 and TRBJ2-2; 8 bases are shared with TRBD1. Germline CDR1 SNHLY, CDR2 FYNNEI. This CDR3 comprises 14 residues. CDR3 bases read: TGTGCCAGCAGGTCTGGACAGGGTAATTCACCG. As protein: CASRSGQGNSP. The whole CDR3 reads CASRSGQGNSPLFF.

A remark on this clone: The CDR3 is cut off 3 residues early in the read; its end comes from the germline J gene. The J gene is TRBJ2-7, the V gene TRBV11-1; TRBD1 agrees at 7 bases. The CDR3 is made up of 14 amino acids. With 4 bases clipped from V and 4 bases from J, the junction kept 7 bases outside the gene matches. CDR1 is SGHAT, CDR2 FQDESV, per germline (reference sequence). The CDR3 loop reads CASSWTGTLYEQYF. The part of the CDR3 DNA that was read is TGTGCCAGCAGCTGGACAGGAACCTTATACGAG. The full variable domain, rest sourced from reference TRBV11-1 and TRBJ2-7, is EAEVAQSPRYKITEKSQAVAFWCDPISGHATLYWYRQILGQGPELLVQFQDESVVDDSQLPKDRFSAERLKGVDSTLKIQPAELGDSAMYLCASSWTGTLYEQYFGPGTRLTVT.

As regards this clone: Sequencing ends 3 residues short of the CDR3 end; the germline J gene provides the rest. The chain links TRBV20-1 to TRBJ2-7, with 7 bases fitting TRBD2. Trimming cost V 0 bases and J 1 base; bases outside gene matches: 12. Per the germline V gene, CDR1 is DFQATT and CDR2 is SNEGSKA (reference sequence). The CDR3 totals 17 residues. CDR3 sequence reads: CSARDNRPSGRSYEQYF. Partial CDR3 DNA: TGCAGTGCTAGAGATAACCGGCCTAGCGGCCGATCCTACGAG.

With respect to this clone: The read ends 3 residues before the CDR3 terminus; that terminus is restored from the germline J gene. This rearrangement joins TRBV7-2 to TRBJ2-7; 9 nucleotides align to TRBD2. V lost 2 bases, J lost 3 bases, and 5 bases stayed unmatched. Germline loops: CDR1 SGHTA, CDR2 FQGNSA. This CDR3 has 15 amino acids. CDR3 DNA, as far as it was read: TGTGCCAGCAGCTTATCGGCTAGCGGGGACTACGAG. It encodes CASSLSASGDYE. The CDR3 in full is CASSLSASGDYEQYF.

Remarks on this clone: The observed sequence ends 3 residues before the CDR3 terminus, with the missing tail filled in from the germline J gene. The chain recombines TRBV7-2 with TRBJ2-3, with a weak D call TRBD1 (6 bases). Germline CDR1 is SGHTA and CDR2 is FQGNSA. The CDR3 is 15 amino acids. CDR3 sequence: CASSPGDRRSQPQYF. The CDR3 bases that were read are TGTGCCAGCAGCCCAGGGGACCGCAGGTCCCAGCCG.

Remarks on this clone: Read sequence stops 3 residues before the CDR3 end, and the germline J gene provides the missing end. Within the sample, other DNA sequences also encode this same CDR3. The chain joins TRBV7-9 to TRBJ1-1; 7 bases map to TRBD1. The CDR3 extends over 14 amino acids. Germline loops: CDR1 SEHNR, CDR2 FQNEAQ (reference sequence). The V segment lost 5 bases and the J segment 5 bases; nucleotides outside the gene matches: 8. The CDR3 loop is CASSEQSGGTEAFF. The DNA read from the CDR3 is TGTGCCAGCAGCGAACAATCAGGGGGGACTGAA.

As regards this clone: The sequence runs out 3 residues before the end of the CDR3; the remainder is reconstructed from the germline J gene. This chain uses TRBV18 with TRBJ2-4; weak D call: TRBD1 (5 bases). CDR3 length equals 15 residues. CDR1 is KGHSH, CDR2 LQKENI, per germline. CDR3 DNA (partial): TGTGCCAGCTCACCAGGGGCAGGAGAAGGCTATGGT. Residues: CASSPGAGEGYG. The entire CDR3 protein reads CASSPGAGEGYGQYF.

Turning to this clone: The CDR3 end is not reached by the read, which stops 3 residues before it; the germline J gene fills it in. J is TRBJ1-2 and V is TRBV14, with TRBD1 matching 8 bases. The CDR3 consists of 13 residues. Trimming removed 1 base from V and 7 bases from J; junction bases left unmatched: 2. Germline V gene sequence: CDR1 SGHDN, CDR2 FVKESK. Incomplete CDR3 DNA: TGTGCCAGCAGCCAAGTCGACAGGGGTGGC. Translating gives CASSQVDRGG. The whole CDR3 reads CASSQVDRGGYTF.

For this clone: The CDR3 goes on 3 residues after the read ends, and that part is filled in from the germline J gene. The gene calls are TRBV19 and TRBJ2-3, with D unclear. This CDR3 comprises 14 residues. From germline, CDR1 is LNHDA and CDR2 SQIVND (reference sequence). The covered CDR3 bases are TGTGCCAGTAGTAATCCCGGGTCCCAAGAGACG. It translates to CASSNPGSQET. The CDR3, in full, reads CASSNPGSQETQYF.

As concerns this clone: The read halts 3 residues ahead of the CDR3 end, with the missing end drawn from the germline J gene. The chain uses TRBV4-2 and TRBJ1-4, with D perhaps matching TRBD1 (5 bases). The CDR3 is made up of 16 amino acids. Germline V gene lookup returns CDR1 LGHNA and CDR2 YNFKEQ. V was cut by 1 base and J by 7 bases, with 16 bases left in between. The CDR3 spells CASSQVGAGRGEKLFF. Incomplete CDR3 DNA: TGTGCCAGCAGCCAAGTAGGGGCAGGTAGAGGTGAAAAA.

Worth noting for this clone: The sequence runs out 3 residues before the end of the CDR3; the remainder is reconstructed from the germline J gene. This rearrangement joins TRBV30 to TRBJ1-2; TRBD1 matches at 8 bases. The V and J ends lost 2 bases and 5 bases, in that order; junction bases with no gene match: 4. Looked up from germline, CDR1 is GTSNPN and CDR2 is SVGIG (reference sequence). This CDR3 has 13 amino acids. CDR3 DNA (partial): TGTGCCTGGAGTACCCAGGGGGCATATGGC. As protein: CAWSTQGAYG. The entire CDR3 protein is CAWSTQGAYGYTF. The full variable domain, completed using reference TRBV30 and TRBJ1-2, is SQTIHQWPATLVQPVGSPLSLECTVEGTSNPNLYWYRQAAGRGLQLLFYSVGIGQISSEVPQNLSASRPQDRQFILSSKKLLLSDSGFYLCAWSTQGAYGYTFGSGTRLTVV.

As regards this clone: A junction boundary mismatches the germline segment, possibly from a read error. Read data end 3 residues before the CDR3 end; the end is taken from the germline J gene. Other DNA sequences of this sample code for an identical CDR3. The chain uses TRBV7-9 and TRBJ1-3; D may be TRBD1 (6 bases). Germline CDR1 is SEHNR and CDR2 is FQNEAQ (reference sequence). This CDR3 region has 15 residues. CDR3 loop: CASSENRGTGNTIYF. CDR3 DNA, as far as it was read: TGTGCCAGCAGTGAAAATAGGGGGACCGGAAACACT.

As to this clone: With the read ending 3 residues before the CDR3 end, the germline J gene is used to fill in that end. The J gene is TRBJ2-5, the V gene TRBV11-2; 7 bases match TRBD1. CDR1 is SGHAT and CDR2 is FQNNGV in the germline V gene. The CDR3 spans 12 residues. V lost 9 bases, J lost 5 bases, and 6 bases stayed unmatched. CDR3 region: CASREGGETQYF. The CDR3 bases that were read are TGTGCCAGTCGGGAAGGGGGCGAGACC.

With regard to this clone: The CDR3 goes on 3 residues after the read ends, and that part is filled in from the germline J gene. This chain uses TRBV29-1 with TRBJ2-1; D possibly corresponds to TRBD2 (6 bases). Per germline, CDR1 SQVTM and CDR2 ANQGSEA. V lost 0 bases and J 6 bases, leaving 6 bases between the germline ends. The CDR3 runs 12 residues. The CDR3 spells CSVEEGGNEQFF. The DNA read from the CDR3 is TGCAGCGTTGAAGAGGGGGGCAATGAG.

In the case of this clone: The sequence runs out 3 residues before the end of the CDR3; the remainder is reconstructed from the germline J gene. This rearrangement joins TRBV5-1 to TRBJ1-4; 7 bases are shared with TRBD1. In germline, CDR1 is SGHRS, CDR2 YFSETQ. The CDR3 totals 14 residues. This chain's CDR3 is CASSSGQDNSPLFF. CDR3 DNA (partial): TGCGCCAGCAGCTCTGGACAGGATAATTCACCA.

Details on this clone: The missing CDR3 end, 3 residues past where the read stops, is filled in from the germline J gene. This chain links TRBV5-5 with TRBJ1-2, with D hard to call. V shed 4 bases and J shed 1 base, with 14 bases lying between them. CDR3 length: 15 amino acids. Germline CDR1 reads SGHKS; CDR2 reads YYEKEE (reference sequence). CDR3 protein: CASSPRPRGNYGYTF. CDR3 DNA, as far as it was read: TGTGCCAGCAGCCCGCGTCCCCGGGGTAACTATGGC.

Comments on this clone: The CDR3 extends 3 residues past the end of the read, so its final part is completed from the germline J gene. The V gene is TRBV5-1, the J gene TRBJ2-7; 9 bases fit TRBD1. The V gene end was trimmed by 2 bases and the J gene end by 5 bases; junction bases not matched to a gene: 5. The germline V gene has CDR1 SGHRS and CDR2 YFSETQ. This CDR3 contains 14 residues. Incomplete CDR3 DNA: TGCGCCAGCAGCTTACAGGGGGCGCGGCACGAG. Translating gives CASSLQGARHE. The entire CDR3 protein reads CASSLQGARHEQYF.

As concerns this clone: The read stops 3 residues short of the end of the CDR3; the missing end is completed from the germline J gene. Other DNA sequences in the same sample also yield this CDR3. This rearrangement joins TRBV19 to TRBJ2-2; 9 bases fit TRBD1. Germline V gene lookup returns CDR1 LNHDA and CDR2 SQIVND (reference sequence). There are 18 residues in the CDR3. The V segment lost 5 bases and the J segment 5 bases; nucleotides outside the gene matches: 15. The sequenced part of the CDR3 DNA is TGTGCCAGTAGTGCGAACCCCGGGACAGGGAGTGTTACCGGGGAG. It is translated as CASSANPGTGSVTGE. The complete CDR3 reads CASSANPGTGSVTGELFF. The full variable domain, rest sourced from reference TRBV19 and TRBJ2-2, is DGGITQSPKYLFRKEGQNVTLSCEQNLNHDAMYWYRQDPGQGLRLIYYSQIVNDFQKGDIAEGYSVSREKKESFPLTVTSAQKNPTAFYLCASSANPGTGSVTGELFFGEGSRLTVL.

As to this clone: From the germline J gene comes the end of the CDR3, since the read stops 3 residues before it. V is TRBV10-3 and J is TRBJ2-2; 8 bases fit TRBD1. J was trimmed by 3 bases and V by 6 bases; bases with no gene match: 3. The CDR3 spans 14 residues. The germline V gene has CDR1 ENHRY and CDR2 SYGVKD. The CDR3 reads CAIRGQEDTGELFF. CDR3 DNA, as far as it was read: TGTGCCATCAGGGGACAGGAAGACACCGGGGAG.